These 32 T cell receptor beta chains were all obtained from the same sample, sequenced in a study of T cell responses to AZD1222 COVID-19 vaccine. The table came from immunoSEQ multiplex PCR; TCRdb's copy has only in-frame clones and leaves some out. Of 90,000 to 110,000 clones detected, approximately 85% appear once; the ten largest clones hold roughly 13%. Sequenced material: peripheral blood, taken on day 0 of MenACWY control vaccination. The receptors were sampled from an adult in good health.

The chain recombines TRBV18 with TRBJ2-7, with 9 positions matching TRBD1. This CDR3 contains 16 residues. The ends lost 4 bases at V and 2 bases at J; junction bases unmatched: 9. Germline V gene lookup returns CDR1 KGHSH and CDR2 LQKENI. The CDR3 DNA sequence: TGTGCCAGCTCACGGGCTACCGGGACAGGGCCCTACGAGCAGTACTTC. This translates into CASSRATGTGPYEQYF.

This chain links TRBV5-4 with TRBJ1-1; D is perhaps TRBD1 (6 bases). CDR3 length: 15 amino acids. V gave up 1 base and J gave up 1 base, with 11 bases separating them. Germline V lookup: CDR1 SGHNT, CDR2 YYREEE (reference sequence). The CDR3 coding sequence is TGTGCCAGCAGCTTGTTCACAGGGTCGAACACTGAAGCTTTCTTT. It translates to CASSLFTGSNTEAFF.

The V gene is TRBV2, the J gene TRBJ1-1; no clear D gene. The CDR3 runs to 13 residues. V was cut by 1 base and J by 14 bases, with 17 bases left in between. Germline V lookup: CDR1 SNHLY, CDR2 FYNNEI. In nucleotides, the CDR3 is TGTGCCAGCAGTGAAGAACCACGGGTGAGAGGATTCTTT. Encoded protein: CASSEEPRVRGFF.

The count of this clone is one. The CDR3 region has the DNA TGTGCCAGCAGTTCAGGGGACACTGGAAACACCATATATTTT. It codes for CASSSGDTGNTIYF. The chain carries TRBV6-6 and TRBJ1-3; tentative D call: TRBD1 (6 bases). The V end was cut by 4 bases, the J end by 2 bases, with 9 bases between. Germline V gene data show CDR1 as MNHNY and CDR2 as SVGAGI (reference sequence). This CDR3 contains 14 residues.

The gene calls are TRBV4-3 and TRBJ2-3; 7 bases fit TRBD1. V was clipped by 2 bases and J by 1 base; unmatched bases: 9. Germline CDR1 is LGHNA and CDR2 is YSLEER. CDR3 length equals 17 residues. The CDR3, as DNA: TGCGCCAGCAGCCAACAGCGAGGGGGCGTTGGCACAGATACGCAGTATTTT. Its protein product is CASSQQRGGVGTDTQYF.

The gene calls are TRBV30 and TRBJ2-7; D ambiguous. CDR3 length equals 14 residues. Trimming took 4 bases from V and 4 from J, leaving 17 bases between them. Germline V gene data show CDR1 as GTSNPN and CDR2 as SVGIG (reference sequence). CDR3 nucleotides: TGTGCCTGGATCCCCGACAAGGGTGTATACGAGCAGTACTTC. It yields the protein CAWIPDKGVYEQYF.

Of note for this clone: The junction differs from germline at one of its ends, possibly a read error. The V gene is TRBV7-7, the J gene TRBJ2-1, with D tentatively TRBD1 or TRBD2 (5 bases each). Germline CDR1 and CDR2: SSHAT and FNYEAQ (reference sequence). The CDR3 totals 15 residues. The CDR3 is CASSLAGTDVGEQFF. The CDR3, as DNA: TGTGCTAGCAGCTTGGCCGGGACGGACGTTGGTGAGCAGTTCTTC.

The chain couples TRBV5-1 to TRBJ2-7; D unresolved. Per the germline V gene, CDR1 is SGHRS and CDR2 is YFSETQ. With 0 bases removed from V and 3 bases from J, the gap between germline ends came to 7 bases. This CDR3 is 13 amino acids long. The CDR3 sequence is CASSLESFYEQYF. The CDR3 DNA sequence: TGCGCCAGCAGCTTGGAGTCCTTCTACGAGCAGTACTTC.

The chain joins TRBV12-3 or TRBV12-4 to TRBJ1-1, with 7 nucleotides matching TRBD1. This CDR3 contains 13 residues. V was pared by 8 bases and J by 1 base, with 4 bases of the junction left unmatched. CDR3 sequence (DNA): TGTGCCAGCGGGGGGACAGCGAACACTGAAGCTTTCTTT. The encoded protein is CASGGTANTEAFF.

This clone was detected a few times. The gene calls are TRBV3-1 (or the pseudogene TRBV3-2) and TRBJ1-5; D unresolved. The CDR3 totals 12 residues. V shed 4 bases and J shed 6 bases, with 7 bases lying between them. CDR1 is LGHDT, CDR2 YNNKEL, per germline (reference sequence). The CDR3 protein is CASSLRSQPQHF. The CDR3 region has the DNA TGTGCCAGCAGCCTCCGGAGTCAGCCCCAGCATTTT.

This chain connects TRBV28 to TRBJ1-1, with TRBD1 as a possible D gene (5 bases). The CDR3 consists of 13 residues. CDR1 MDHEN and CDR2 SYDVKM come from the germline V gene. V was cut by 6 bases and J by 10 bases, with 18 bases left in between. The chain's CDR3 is CASRLPQGLGAFF. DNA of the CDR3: TGTGCCAGCAGACTCCCTCAGGGATTAGGAGCTTTCTTT.

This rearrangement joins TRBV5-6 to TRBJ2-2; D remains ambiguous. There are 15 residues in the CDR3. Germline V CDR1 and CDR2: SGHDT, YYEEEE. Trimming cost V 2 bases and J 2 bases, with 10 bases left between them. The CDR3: CASSLEQINTGELFF. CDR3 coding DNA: TGTGCCAGCAGCTTAGAACAAATTAACACCGGGGAGCTGTTTTTT.

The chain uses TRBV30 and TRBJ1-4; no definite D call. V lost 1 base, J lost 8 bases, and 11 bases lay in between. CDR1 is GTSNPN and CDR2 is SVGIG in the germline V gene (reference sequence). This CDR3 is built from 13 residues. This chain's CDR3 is CAWSGTRPEKLFF. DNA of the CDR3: TGTGCCTGGAGTGGAACCCGCCCAGAAAAACTGTTTTTT.

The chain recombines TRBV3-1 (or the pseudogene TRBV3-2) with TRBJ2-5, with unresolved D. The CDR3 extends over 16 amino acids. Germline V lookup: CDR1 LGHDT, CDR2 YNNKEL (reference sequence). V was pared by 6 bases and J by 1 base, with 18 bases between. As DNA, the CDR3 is TGTGCCAGCAGGGGTTATCTAGAGTGGGGCCAAGAGACCCAGTACTTC. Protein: CASRGYLEWGQETQYF.

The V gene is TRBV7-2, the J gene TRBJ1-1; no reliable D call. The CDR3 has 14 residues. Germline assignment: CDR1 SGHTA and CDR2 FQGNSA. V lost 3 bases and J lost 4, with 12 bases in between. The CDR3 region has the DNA TGTGCCAGCAGCTTCGGGATTTTAGGCACTGAAGCTTTCTTT. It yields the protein CASSFGILGTEAFF.

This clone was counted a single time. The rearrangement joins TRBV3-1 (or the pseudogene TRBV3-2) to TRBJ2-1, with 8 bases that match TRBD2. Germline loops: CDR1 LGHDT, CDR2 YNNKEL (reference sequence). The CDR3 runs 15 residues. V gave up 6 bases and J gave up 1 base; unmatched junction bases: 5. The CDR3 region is CASSPAGESYNEQFF. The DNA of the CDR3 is TGTGCCAGCAGTCCAGCGGGGGAGTCCTACAATGAGCAGTTCTTC.

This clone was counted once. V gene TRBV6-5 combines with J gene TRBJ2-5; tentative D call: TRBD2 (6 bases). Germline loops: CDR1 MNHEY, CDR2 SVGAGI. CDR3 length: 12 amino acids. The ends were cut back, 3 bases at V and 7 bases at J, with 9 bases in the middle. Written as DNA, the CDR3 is TGTGCCAGCAGTTATGGCGGGGCGACCCAGTACTTC. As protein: CASSYGGATQYF.

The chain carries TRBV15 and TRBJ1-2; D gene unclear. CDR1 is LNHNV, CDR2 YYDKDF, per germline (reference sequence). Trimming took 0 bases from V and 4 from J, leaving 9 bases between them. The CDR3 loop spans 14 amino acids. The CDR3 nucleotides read TGTGCCACCAGCAGAGATCGGCAGGCCTATGGCTACACCTTC. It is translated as CATSRDRQAYGYTF.

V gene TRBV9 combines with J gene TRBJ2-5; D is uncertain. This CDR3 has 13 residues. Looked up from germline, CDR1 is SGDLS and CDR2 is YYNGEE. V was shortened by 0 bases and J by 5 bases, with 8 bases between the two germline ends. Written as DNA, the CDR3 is TGTGCCAGCAGCGTAGGAGTCAGGGAGACCCAGTACTTC. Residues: CASSVGVRETQYF.

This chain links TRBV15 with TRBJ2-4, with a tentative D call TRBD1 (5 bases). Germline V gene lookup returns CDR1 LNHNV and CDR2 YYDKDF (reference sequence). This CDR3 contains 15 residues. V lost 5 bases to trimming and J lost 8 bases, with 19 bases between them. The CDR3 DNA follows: TGTGCCACCAGCCCATCGACAGTTAACAACGACATTCAGTACTTC. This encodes CATSPSTVNNDIQYF.

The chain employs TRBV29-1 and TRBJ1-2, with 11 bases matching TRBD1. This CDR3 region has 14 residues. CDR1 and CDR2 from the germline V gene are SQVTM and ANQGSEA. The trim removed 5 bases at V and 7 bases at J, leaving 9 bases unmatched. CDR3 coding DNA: TGCAGCGTTCGAAAGGGACAGGGGGACCTTGGCTACACCTTC. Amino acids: CSVRKGQGDLGYTF.

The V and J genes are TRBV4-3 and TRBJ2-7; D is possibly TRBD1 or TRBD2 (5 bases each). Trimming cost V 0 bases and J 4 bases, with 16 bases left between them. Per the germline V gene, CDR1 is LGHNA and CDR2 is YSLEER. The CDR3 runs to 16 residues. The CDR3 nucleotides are TGCGCCAGCAGCCAAGACCTTGGGGGTGCCTCGTACGAGCAGTACTTC. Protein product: CASSQDLGGASYEQYF.

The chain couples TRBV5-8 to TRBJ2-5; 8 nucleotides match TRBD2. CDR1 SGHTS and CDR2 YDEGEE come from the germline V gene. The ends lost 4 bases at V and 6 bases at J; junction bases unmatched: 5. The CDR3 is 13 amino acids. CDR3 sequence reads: CASSLRGAQTQYF. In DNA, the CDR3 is TGTGCCAGCAGCCTGCGGGGGGCGCAGACCCAGTACTTC.

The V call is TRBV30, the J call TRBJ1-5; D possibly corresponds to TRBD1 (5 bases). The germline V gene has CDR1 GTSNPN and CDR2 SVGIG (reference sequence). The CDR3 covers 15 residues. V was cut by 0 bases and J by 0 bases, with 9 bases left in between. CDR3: CAWSVGAYSNQPQHF. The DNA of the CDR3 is TGTGCCTGGAGTGTTGGGGCCTATAGCAATCAGCCCCAGCATTTT.

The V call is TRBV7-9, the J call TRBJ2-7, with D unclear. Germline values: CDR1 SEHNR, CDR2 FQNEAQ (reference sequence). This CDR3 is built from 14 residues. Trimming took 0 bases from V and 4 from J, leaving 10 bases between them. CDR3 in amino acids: CASSLAPRRYEQYF. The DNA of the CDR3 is TGTGCCAGCAGCTTAGCCCCCAGGAGATACGAGCAGTACTTC. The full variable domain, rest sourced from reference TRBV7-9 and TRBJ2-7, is DTGVSQNPRHKITKRGQNVTFRCDPISEHNRLYWYRQTLGQGPEFLTYFQNEAQLEKSRLLSDRFSAERPKGSFSTLEIQRTEQGDSAMYLCASSLAPRRYEQYFGPGTRLTVT.

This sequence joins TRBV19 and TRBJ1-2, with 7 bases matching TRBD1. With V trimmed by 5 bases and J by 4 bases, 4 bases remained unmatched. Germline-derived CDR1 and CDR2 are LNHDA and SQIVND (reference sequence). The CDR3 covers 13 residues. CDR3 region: CASSPGTAYGYTF. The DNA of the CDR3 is TGTGCCAGTAGTCCCGGGACAGCCTATGGCTACACCTTC.

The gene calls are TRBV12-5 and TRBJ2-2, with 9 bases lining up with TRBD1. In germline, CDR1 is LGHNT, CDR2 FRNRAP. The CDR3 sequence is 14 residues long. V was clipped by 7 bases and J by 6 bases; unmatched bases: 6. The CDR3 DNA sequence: TGTGCTAGTGCCACGGGACAGGGCGCCGGGGAGCTGTTTTTT. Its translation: CASATGQGAGELFF.

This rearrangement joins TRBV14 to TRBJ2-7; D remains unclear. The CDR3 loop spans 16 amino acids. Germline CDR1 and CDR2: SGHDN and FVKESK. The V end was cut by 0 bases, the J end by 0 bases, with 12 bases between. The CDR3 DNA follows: TGTGCCAGCAGCCAAGATGTGAGGCATAGCTCCTACGAGCAGTACTTC. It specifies CASSQDVRHSSYEQYF.

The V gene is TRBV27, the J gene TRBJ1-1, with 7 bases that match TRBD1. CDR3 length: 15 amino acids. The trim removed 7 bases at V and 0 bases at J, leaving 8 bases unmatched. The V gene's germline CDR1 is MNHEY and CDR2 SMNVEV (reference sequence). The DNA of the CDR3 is TGTGCCAGCAAGGTAAGGGGACAGATGAACACTGAAGCTTTCTTT. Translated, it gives CASKVRGQMNTEAFF.

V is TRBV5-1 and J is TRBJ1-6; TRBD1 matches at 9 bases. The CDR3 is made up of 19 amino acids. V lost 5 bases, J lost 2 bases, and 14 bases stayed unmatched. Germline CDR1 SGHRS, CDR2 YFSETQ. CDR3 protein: CASSFVPDRGVTYNSPLHF. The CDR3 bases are TGCGCCAGCAGTTTTGTCCCGGACAGGGGTGTAACCTATAATTCACCCCTCCACTTT.

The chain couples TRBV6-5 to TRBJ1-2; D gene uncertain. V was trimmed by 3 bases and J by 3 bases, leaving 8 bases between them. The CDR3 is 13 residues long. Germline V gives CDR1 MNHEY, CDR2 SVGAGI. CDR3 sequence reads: CASSYVSHYGYTF. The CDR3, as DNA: TGTGCCAGCAGTTATGTGTCCCACTATGGCTACACCTTC.

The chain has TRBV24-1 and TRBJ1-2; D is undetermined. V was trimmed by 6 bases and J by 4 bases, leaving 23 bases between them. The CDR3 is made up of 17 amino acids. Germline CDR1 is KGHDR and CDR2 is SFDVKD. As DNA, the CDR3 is TGTGCCACCAGTCCCAACGCCGGAGGCCAACGTCCCTATGGCTACACCTTC. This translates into CATSPNAGGQRPYGYTF.